This T cell receptor beta chain comes out of a study of cytomegalovirus exposure and HLA in healthy donors. As for this clone: Its antigen is unknown.

The CDR3 is 16 residues long. The germline CDR1 and CDR2 sequences are SEHNR and FQNEAQ (reference sequence). Trimming removed 5 bases from V and 8 bases from J, with 22 bases in between. The study's findings and limits: Across donors, presence/absence analyses took sequencing depth to be roughly uniform. Later on, an analysis tied about 17,000 TCR beta sequences to HLA alleles at 0.05 false discovery rate.

PCR amplification relied on 60 Vbeta primers (plus 13 Jbeta primers). The data were produced by immunoSEQ multiplex PCR, yet TCRdb's version contains in-frame clones alone and is incomplete. The sample holds about 64,000 clones, 85% seen once. The chain employs TRBV7-9 and TRBJ2-1; D might be TRBD1 (6 bases). The origin of this receptor is a female donor in good health and CMV-seronegative. The material sequenced was PBMCs. CDR3 in amino acids: CASSGQNRATLHEQFF. Here the CDR3 DNA reads TGTGCCAGCAGCGGCCAAAACAGGGCTACCCTCCATGAGCAGTTCTTC.